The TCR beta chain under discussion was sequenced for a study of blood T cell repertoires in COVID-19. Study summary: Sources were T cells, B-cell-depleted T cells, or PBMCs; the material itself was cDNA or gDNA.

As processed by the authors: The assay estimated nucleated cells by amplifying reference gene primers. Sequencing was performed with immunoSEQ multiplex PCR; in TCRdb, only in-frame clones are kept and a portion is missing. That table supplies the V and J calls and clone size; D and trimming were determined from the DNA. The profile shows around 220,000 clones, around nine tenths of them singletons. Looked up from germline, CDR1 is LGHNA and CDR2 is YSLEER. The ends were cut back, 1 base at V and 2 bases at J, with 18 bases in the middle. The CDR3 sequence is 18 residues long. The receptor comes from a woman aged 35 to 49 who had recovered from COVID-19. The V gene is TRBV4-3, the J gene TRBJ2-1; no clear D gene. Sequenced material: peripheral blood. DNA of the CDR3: TGCGCCAGCAGCCAAGGGATTTTAGAGGCAGCCGCCTACAATGAGCAGTTCTTC. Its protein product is CASSQGILEAAAYNEQFF.